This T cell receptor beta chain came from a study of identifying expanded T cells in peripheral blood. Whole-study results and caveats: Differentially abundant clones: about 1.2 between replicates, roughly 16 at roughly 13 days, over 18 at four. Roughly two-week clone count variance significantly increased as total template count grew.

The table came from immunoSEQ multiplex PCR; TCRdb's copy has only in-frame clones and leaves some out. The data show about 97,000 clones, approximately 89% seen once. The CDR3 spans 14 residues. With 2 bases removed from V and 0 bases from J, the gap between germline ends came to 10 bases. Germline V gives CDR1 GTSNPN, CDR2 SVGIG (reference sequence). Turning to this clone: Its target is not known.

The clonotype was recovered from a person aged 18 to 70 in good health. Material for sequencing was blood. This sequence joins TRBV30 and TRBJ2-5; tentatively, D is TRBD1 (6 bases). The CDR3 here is CAWSINRDQETQYF. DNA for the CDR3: TGTGCCTGGAGTATCAACAGGGACCAAGAGACCCAGTACTTC.